This entry features one T cell receptor beta chain sequence. Specified time point: blood 4 weeks post-SBRT, at nephrectomy. The treatment: 15 Gy SBRT to primary tumor, nephrectomy 4 weeks later. Nephrectomy followed 15 Gy stereotactic body radiation by 4 weeks. This specimen comes from a study of radiation and T cells in renal cell carcinoma. The data were produced by immunoSEQ multiplex PCR, yet TCRdb's version contains in-frame clones alone and is incomplete. The data contain approximately 170,000 clones, about 88% of them singletons. This CDR3 spans 14 amino acids. CDR1 LGHNA and CDR2 YSLEER come from the germline V gene. J lost 4 bases, V lost 1 base, and 3 bases had no gene match.

The sequences come from blood, collected from a patient whose treatment included radiotherapy and nephrectomy. This chain uses TRBV4-3 with TRBJ2-7; 8 nucleotides line up with TRBD1. The receptor comes from a woman in her fifties or sixties with renal cell carcinoma. CDR3 DNA: TGCGCCAGCAGCCAAGTACAGGGGGAGTACGAGCAGTACTTC. This translates into CASSQVQGEYEQYF.